This T cell receptor (beta chain) was identified during a study of blood T cell repertoires in COVID-19. Overall study: The United States, Italy and Spain were the sources of the acute and convalescent COVID-19 samples. Sources were T cells, B-cell-depleted T cells, or PBMCs; the material itself was cDNA or gDNA.

Under the authors' procedure: Reference gene primer amplification in the assay estimated nucleated cell counts. TCRdb's copy holds only in-frame clones and misses some; the assay was immunoSEQ multiplex PCR. The V and J calls and clone size are taken from that table; D and trimming were inferred from the DNA. Of 100,000 to 150,000 clones detected, around 89% appear once; the ten largest clones hold more than 3.5%. Enrollment of patients from Seattle took place during active infection, with longitudinal follow-up. V lost 3 bases, J lost 5 bases, and 7 bases stayed unmatched. The V gene's germline CDR1 is KGHSH and CDR2 LQKENI. The CDR3 consists of 14 residues.

The clonotype comes from a man aged 55-75 years with COVID-19, enrolled during active disease. The specimen was peripheral blood. The V call is TRBV18, the J call TRBJ2-7; TRBD1 matches 7 bases. DNA for the CDR3: TGTGCCAGCTCACCCGACAGGGACGGCGACGAGCAGTACTTC. Translated, it gives CASSPDRDGDEQYF. The full variable domain, in which reference TRBV18 and TRBJ2-7 provide the parts outside the CDR3, is NAGVMQNPRHLVRRRGQEARLRCSPMKGHSHVYWYRQLPEEGLKFMVYLQKENIIDESGMPKERFSAEFPKEGPSILRIQQVVRGDSAAYFCASSPDRDGDEQYFGPGTRLTVT.